The 11 T cell receptor beta chains reported below all come from one sample, sequenced in a study of blood T cell repertoires in COVID-19. Data came from immunoSEQ multiplex PCR; TCRdb stores just in-frame clones and leaves some out. The sample contains some 200,000 clones, about 86% of which appear only once. Sequencing was carried out using peripheral blood. These TCRs come from a woman in her 30s who had recovered from COVID-19.

The chain is built from TRBV27 and TRBJ1-1, with 9 positions matching TRBD1. Trimming at V came to 7 bases and at J to 5 bases, leaving 5 bases not matched to a gene. The CDR3 has 13 amino acids. Germline V gene lookup returns CDR1 MNHEY and CDR2 SMNVEV (reference sequence). The CDR3 protein is CASKGQGLTEAFF. CDR3 coding DNA: TGTGCCAGCAAGGGACAGGGCCTGACTGAAGCTTTCTTT.

The chain couples TRBV6-2 or TRBV6-3 to TRBJ2-5; 8 bases align to TRBD2. The length of the CDR3 is 13 residues. Germline V gives CDR1 MNHEY, CDR2 SVGEGT. J was trimmed by 4 bases and V by 5 bases; bases with no gene match: 3. CDR3: CASSRTSRETQYF. The CDR3 DNA sequence: TGTGCCAGCAGTCGGACTAGCAGAGAGACCCAGTACTTC.

This clone was detected once. This rearrangement joins TRBV24-1 to TRBJ2-1; TRBD2 aligns across 14 bases. V lost 1 base and J lost 8; bases outside the gene matches: 3. The CDR3 is made up of 16 amino acids. Germline loops: CDR1 KGHDR, CDR2 SFDVKD. The CDR3 spells CATSDFGTSGSDEQFF. CDR3 sequence (DNA): TGTGCCACCAGTGATTTTGGGACTAGCGGGAGCGATGAGCAGTTCTTC.

The chain has TRBV27 and TRBJ2-7; 7 bases map to TRBD2. The germline gives CDR1 MNHEY, CDR2 SMNVEV (reference sequence). CDR3 length equals 18 residues. Unmatched junction bases numbered 22, after V lost 5 bases and J lost 6 bases. The CDR3 nucleotides are TGTGCCAGCAGTCCCCTTCCCATATCCGGTCGTATAGCGGGCGAGCAGTACTTC. Amino acids: CASSPLPISGRIAGEQYF.

The chain joins TRBV11-2 to TRBJ1-2; 7 positions match TRBD1. Unmatched junction bases numbered 4, after V lost 5 bases and J lost 4 bases. The CDR3 loop spans 13 amino acids. Germline lookup yields CDR1 SGHAT and CDR2 FQNNGV. CDR3: CASSQGTAYGYTF. CDR3 sequence (DNA): TGTGCCAGCAGCCAAGGGACAGCCTATGGCTACACCTTC. Complete variable domain (other parts from reference TRBV11-2 and TRBJ1-2): EAGVAQSPRYKIIEKRQSVAFWCNPISGHATLYWYQQILGQGPKLLIQFQNNGVVDDSQLPKDRFSAERLKGVDSTLKIQPAKLEDSAVYLCASSQGTAYGYTFGSGTRLTVV.

The chain uses TRBV27 and TRBJ1-1, with 9 nucleotides matching TRBD1. The CDR3 has 14 residues. CDR1 MNHEY and CDR2 SMNVEV come from the germline V gene (reference sequence). The trim removed 4 bases at V and 5 bases at J, leaving 5 bases unmatched. CDR3 DNA sequence: TGTGCCAGCAGTTCGGGACAGGGAGGGACTGAAGCTTTCTTT. Translation: CASSSGQGGTEAFF.

J is TRBJ2-1 and V is TRBV11-3, with D possibly matching TRBD2 (5 bases). V lost 3 bases to trimming and J lost 0 bases, with 21 bases between them. Germline CDR1 is SGHNT and CDR2 is YENEEA. The CDR3 runs 19 residues. CDR3: CASSFLRASPPSSYNEQFF. CDR3 DNA sequence: TGTGCCAGCAGCTTTTTAAGGGCTAGCCCACCGAGCTCCTACAATGAGCAGTTCTTC.

J is TRBJ2-2 and V is TRBV11-2; 7 bases align to TRBD1. V lost 4 bases, J lost 4 bases, and 6 bases stayed unmatched. The CDR3 extends over 15 amino acids. CDR1 and CDR2 (germline): SGHAT, FQNNGV. The CDR3 DNA sequence: TGTGCCAGCAGCTACCAGGGGGTGGGCACCGGGGAGCTGTTTTTT. Protein: CASSYQGVGTGELFF.

This clone has more than one count but fewer than ten. The chain has TRBV6-5 and TRBJ2-3; 8 bases map to TRBD2. This CDR3 is 12 amino acids long. Germline V lookup: CDR1 MNHEY, CDR2 SVGAGI. Trimming at V came to 7 bases and at J to 15 bases, leaving 12 bases not matched to a gene. The CDR3 sequence is CASKIGSGNGYF. CDR3 coding DNA: TGTGCCAGCAAGATTGGTAGCGGGAACGGATATTTT.

This clone was seen only a few times. The chain is built from TRBV10-1 and TRBJ1-5; 7 nucleotides line up with TRBD1. The CDR3 contains 18 residues. CDR1 WNHNN and CDR2 SYGVQD come from the germline V gene (reference sequence). The V gene end was trimmed by 6 bases and the J gene end by 1 base; junction bases not matched to a gene: 15. DNA of the CDR3: TGCGCCAGCAGCCCTCCCCTAACAGGGGTGGAGAGCAATCAGCCCCAGCATTTT. This translates into CASSPPLTGVESNQPQHF.

V and J are TRBV30 and TRBJ2-7; 9 bases agree with TRBD1. This CDR3 spans 14 amino acids. V gave up 2 bases and J gave up 6 bases; unmatched junction bases: 8. Germline values: CDR1 GTSNPN, CDR2 SVGIG (reference sequence). The CDR3 reads CAWSPGTGSSEQYF. The CDR3 nucleotides are TGTGCCTGGAGTCCCGGGACAGGGTCTAGCGAGCAGTACTTC.